Only a few counts were recorded for the clone carrying this TCR beta chain. CDR1 and CDR2 (germline): SEHNR, FQNEAQ (reference sequence). The length of the CDR3 is 15 residues. V lost 4 bases and J lost 1; bases outside the gene matches: 4. This sample was included in a study of cytomegalovirus exposure and HLA in healthy donors. This PCR relied on a set of 60 Vbeta primers and 13 Jbeta primers. Sequenced by immunoSEQ multiplex PCR; TCRdb stores in-frame clones only, minus some. The profile covers 150,000 to 200,000 clones, with approximately 78% appearing a single time and about 13% taken by the ten largest.

The receptor comes from a woman aged 50 to 65 in good health and CMV-seropositive. The chain employs TRBV7-9 and TRBJ1-2, with 9 bases that match TRBD1. What was sequenced was PBMCs. DNA for the CDR3: TGTGCCAGCAGCTCCCCGGACAGGGGTAACTATGGCTACACCTTC. Translating it yields CASSSPDRGNYGYTF.